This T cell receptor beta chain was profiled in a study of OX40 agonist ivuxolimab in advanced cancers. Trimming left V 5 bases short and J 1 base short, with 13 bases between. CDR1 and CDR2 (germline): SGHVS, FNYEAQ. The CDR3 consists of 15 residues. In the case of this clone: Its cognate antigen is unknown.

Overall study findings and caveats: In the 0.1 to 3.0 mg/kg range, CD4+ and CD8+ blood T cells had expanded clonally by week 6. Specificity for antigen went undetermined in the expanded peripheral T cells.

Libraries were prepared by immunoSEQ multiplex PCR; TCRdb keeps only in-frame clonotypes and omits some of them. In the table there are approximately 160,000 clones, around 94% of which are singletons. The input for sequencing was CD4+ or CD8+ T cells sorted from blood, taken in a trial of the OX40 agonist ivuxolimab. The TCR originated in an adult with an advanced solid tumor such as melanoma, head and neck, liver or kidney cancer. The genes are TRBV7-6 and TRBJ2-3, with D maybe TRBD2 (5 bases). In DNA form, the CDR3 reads TGTGCCAGCAGCACTAGATGGGCCGGCACAGATACGCAGTATTTT. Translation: CASSTRWAGTDTQYF.